The source of this T cell receptor (beta chain) is a study of blood T cell repertoires in COVID-19. Whole-study context: PBMCs, B-cell-depleted T cells, or T cells provided the cDNA or gDNA that made up the material.

The CDR3 has 15 amino acids. V lost 9 bases to trimming and J lost 0 bases, with 17 bases between them. The cohort comprised adults aged about 18 to 100 years residing in approximately 25 US areas. Using immunoSEQ multiplex PCR, the repertoire was profiled, and TCRdb retains in-frame clones only, with some absent. The table lists over 350,000 clones, nearly 90% of them singletons, with roughly 1.8% in the top ten. The V and J genes are TRBV5-3 and TRBJ2-3; TRBD1 is a possible D gene (6 bases). TRBV5-3 is reported as an ORF; its role is uncertain. Sequencing input: PBMCs or T cells enriched from blood (not recorded which). This receptor was taken from a young woman with acute COVID-19. CDR3 DNA sequence: TGTGCCACTCCCGGGACACCAAATAGCACAGATACGCAGTATTTT. Translated: CATPGTPNSTDTQYF.